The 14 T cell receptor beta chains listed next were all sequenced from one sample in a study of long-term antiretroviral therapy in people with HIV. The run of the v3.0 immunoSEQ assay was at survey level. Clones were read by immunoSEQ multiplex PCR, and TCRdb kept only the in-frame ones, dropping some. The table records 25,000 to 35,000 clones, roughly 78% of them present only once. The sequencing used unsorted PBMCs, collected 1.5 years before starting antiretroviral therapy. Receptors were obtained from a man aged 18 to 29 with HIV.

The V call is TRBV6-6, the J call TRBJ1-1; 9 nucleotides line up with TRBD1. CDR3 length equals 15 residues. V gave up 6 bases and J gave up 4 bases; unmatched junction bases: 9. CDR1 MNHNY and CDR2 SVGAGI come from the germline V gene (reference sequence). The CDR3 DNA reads TGTGCCAGCAGGCCACAGGGGGCGTGGGCCACTGAAGCTTTCTTT. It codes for CASRPQGAWATEAFF.

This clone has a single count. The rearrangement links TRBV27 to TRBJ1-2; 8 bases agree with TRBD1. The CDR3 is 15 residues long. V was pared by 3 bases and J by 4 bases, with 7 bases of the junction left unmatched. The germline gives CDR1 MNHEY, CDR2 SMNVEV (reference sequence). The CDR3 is CASSLAGGGSYGYTF. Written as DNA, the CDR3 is TGTGCCAGCAGTTTGGCAGGGGGCGGATCCTATGGCTACACCTTC.

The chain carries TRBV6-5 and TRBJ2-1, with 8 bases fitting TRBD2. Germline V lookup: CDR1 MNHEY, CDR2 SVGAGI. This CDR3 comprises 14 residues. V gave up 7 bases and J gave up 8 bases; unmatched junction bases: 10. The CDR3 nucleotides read TGTGCCAGCACCCCGGGGGGGTTTTTGGATGAGCAGTTCTTC. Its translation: CASTPGGFLDEQFF.

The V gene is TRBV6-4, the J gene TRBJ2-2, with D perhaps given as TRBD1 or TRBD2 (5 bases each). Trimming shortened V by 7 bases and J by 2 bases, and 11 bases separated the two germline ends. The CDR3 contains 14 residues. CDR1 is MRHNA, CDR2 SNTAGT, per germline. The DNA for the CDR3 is TGTGCCAGCAAAGGGACGGATAACACCGGGGAGCTGTTTTTT. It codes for CASKGTDNTGELFF.

CDR3 sequence (DNA): TGTGCCAGTAGTAGGACAGGGGCCTCCTACGAGCAGTACTTC. Encoded protein: CASSRTGASYEQYF. V and J are TRBV19 and TRBJ2-7; 9 nucleotides agree with TRBD1. CDR3 size: 14 residues. The J segment lost 0 bases and the V segment lost 4 bases, leaving 1 base of the junction unmatched. Per germline, CDR1 LNHDA and CDR2 SQIVND (reference sequence).

CDR3 coding DNA: TGTGCCAGCAGCTTGAGTTCACGTAGTGGAGAAAAACTGTTTTTT. Encoded protein: CASSLSSRSGEKLFF. The genes are TRBV11-3 and TRBJ1-4; D uncertain. CDR3 size: 15 residues. Looked up from germline, CDR1 is SGHNT and CDR2 is YENEEA. The germline V and J ends were trimmed by 3 bases and 8 bases, with 16 bases remaining between them.

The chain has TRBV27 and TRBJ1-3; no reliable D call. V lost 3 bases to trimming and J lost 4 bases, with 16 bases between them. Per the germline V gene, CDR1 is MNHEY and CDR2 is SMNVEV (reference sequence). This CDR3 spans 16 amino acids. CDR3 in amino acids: CASSLSGFTGGNTIYF. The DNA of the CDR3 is TGTGCCAGCAGTTTGTCGGGGTTTACGGGGGGAAACACCATATATTTT.

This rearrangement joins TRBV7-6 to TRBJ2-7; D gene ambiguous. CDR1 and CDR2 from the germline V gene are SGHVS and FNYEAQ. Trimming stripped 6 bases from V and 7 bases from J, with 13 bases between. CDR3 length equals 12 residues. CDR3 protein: CASRSGSGEQYF. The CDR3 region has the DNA TGTGCCAGCAGATCCGGGTCGGGTGAGCAGTACTTC.

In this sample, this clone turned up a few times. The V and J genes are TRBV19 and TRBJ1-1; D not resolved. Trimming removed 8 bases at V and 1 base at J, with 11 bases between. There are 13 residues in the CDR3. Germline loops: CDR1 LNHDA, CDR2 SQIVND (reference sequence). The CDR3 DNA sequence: TGTGCCAGTCCCACTCCTTGGAACACTGAAGCTTTCTTT. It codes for CASPTPWNTEAFF.

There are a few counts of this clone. CDR3 DNA sequence: TGTGCCAGCAGCTTACGAGGTGAGCCCCAGCATTTT. Translated: CASSLRGEPQHF. The rearrangement links TRBV7-2 to TRBJ1-5, with D uncertain. Germline loops: CDR1 SGHTA, CDR2 FQGNSA. V was clipped by 2 bases and J by 8 bases, with 7 bases between them. The CDR3 contains 12 residues.

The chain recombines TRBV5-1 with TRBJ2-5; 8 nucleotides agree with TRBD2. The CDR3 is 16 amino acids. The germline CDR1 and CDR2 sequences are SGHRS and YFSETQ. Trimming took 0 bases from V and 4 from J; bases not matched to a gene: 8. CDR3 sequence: CASSLALGLARETQYF. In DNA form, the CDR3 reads TGCGCCAGCAGCTTGGCCCTCGGACTAGCCAGAGAGACCCAGTACTTC.

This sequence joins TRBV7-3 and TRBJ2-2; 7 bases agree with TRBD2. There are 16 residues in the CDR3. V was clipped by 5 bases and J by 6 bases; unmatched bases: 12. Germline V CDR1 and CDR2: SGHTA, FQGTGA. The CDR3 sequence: CASSRSSGGLPGELFF. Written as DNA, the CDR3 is TGTGCCAGCAGCCGATCGTCGGGGGGATTACCCGGGGAGCTGTTTTTT.

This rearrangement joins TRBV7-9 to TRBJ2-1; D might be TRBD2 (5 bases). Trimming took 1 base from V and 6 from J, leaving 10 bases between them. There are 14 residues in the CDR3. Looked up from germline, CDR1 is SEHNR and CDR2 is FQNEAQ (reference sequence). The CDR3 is CASSLDYGVNEQFF. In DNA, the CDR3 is TGTGCCAGCAGCTTAGATTACGGGGTCAATGAGCAGTTCTTC.

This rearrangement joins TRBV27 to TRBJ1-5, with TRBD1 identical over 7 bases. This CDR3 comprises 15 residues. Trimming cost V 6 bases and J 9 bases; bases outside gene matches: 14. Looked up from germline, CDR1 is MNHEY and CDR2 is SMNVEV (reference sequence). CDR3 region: CASRPRGQLIWPQHF. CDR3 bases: TGTGCCAGCAGGCCGCGGGGACAGTTGATCTGGCCCCAGCATTTT.